This T cell receptor (beta chain) emerged from a study of PD-1 blockade in mismatch repair-deficient tumors. All patients were mismatch repair deficient, assessed by either PCR or immunohistochemistry. Measured with immunoSEQ multiplex PCR; TCRdb has only the in-frame clones, and not every one. The table shows over 100,000 clones, with over 60% occurring only once. V gave up 2 bases and J gave up 7 bases, with 9 bases separating them. The CDR3 has 12 amino acids. Germline lookup yields CDR1 SGHNT and CDR2 YENEEA. The chain couples TRBV11-3 to TRBJ2-7, with a weak D call TRBD2 (5 bases). The starting material was peripheral blood, obtained 60 weeks after starting pembrolizumab. The origin of this receptor is an adult with mismatch repair-deficient cancer. CDR3 nucleotide sequence: TGTGCCAGCAGCTTAAGGAGGCGGGAGCAGTACTTC. Its translation: CASSLRRREQYF.